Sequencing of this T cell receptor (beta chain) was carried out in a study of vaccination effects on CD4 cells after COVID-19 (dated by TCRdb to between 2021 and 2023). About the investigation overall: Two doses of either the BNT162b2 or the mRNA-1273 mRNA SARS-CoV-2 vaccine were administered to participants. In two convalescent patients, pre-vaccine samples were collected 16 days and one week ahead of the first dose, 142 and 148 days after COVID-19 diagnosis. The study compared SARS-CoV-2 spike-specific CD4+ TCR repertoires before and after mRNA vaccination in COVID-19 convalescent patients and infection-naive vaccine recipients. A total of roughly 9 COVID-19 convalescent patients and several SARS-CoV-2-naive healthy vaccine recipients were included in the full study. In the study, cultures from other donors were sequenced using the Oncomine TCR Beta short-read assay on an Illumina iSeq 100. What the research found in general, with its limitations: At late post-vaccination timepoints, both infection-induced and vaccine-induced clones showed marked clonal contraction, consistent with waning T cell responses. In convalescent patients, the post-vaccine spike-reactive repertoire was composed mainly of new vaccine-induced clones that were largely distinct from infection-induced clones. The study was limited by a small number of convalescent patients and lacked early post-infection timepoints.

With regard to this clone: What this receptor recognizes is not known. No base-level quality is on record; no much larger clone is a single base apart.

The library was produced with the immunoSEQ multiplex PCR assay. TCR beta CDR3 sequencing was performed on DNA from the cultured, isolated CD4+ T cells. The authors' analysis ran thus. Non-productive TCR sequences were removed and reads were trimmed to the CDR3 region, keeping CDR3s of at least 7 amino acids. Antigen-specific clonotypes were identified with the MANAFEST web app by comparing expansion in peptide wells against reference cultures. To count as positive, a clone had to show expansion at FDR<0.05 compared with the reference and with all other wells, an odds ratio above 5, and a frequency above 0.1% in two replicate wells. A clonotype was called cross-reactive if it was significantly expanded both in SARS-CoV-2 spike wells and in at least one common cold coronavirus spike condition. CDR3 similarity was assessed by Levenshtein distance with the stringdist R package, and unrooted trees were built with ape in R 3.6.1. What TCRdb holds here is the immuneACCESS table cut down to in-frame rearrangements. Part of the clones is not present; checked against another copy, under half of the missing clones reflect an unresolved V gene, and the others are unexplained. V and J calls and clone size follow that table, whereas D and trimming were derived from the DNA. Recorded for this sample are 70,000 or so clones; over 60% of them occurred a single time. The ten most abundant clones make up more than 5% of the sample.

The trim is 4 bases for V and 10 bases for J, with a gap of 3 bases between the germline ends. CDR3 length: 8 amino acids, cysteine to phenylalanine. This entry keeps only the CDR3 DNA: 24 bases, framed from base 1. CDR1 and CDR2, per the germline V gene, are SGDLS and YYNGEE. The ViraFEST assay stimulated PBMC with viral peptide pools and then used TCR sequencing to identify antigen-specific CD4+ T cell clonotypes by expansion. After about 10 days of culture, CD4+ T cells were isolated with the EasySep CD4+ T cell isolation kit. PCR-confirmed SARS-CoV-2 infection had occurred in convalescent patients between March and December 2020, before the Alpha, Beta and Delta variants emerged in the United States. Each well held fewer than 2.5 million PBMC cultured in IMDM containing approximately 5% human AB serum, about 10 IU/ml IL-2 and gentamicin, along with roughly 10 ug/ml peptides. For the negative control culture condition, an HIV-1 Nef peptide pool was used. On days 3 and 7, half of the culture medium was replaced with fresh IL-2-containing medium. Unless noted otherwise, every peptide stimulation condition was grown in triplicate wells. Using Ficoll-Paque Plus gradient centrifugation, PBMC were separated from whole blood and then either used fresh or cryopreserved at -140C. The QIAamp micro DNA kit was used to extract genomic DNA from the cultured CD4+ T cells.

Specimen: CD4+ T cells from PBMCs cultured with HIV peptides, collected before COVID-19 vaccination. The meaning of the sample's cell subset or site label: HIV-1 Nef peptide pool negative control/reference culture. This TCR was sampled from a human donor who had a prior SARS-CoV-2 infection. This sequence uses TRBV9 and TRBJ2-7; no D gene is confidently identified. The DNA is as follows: TGTGCCAGCAGCAATCAGTACTTC. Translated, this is CASSNQYF.